A selection of T cell receptor beta chains follows, all from one sample in a study of human T cells and chemical hapten exposure. TCRdb called the RACE reads again in MiXCR, with one record for every CDR3 protein. The data show around 250,000 distinct CDR3 sequences, about 8.6% seen once. Material: whole blood, obtained in connection with sensitization to the hapten diphenylcyclopropenone (DPC). These TCRs come from a woman in her forties with alopecia areata. Some clones in this sample may be carry-over from other donors' samples. Both conserved end residues are part of each CDR3. A D gene is named only where the DNA matches it firmly.

TRBJ1-2	.	TRBV28	CASSSGAGSVAYGYTF
TRBJ2-6	TRBD1	TRBV29-1	CSVEVGQGFSGANVLTF
TRBJ2-1	.	TRBV28	CASRRASYNEQFF
TRBJ2-3	TRBD2	TRBV6-5	CASSLAGGDTDTQYF
TRBJ2-4	.	TRBV3-1	CASSQSAGTANIQYF
TRBJ2-5	TRBD1	TRBV6-2/TRBV6-3	CASSQQGMETQYF
TRBJ1-2	.	TRBV2	CASSPNGQPGDGYTF
TRBJ2-3	TRBD1	TRBV12-3/TRBV12-4	CASSPGDRTKYF
TRBJ1-1	.	TRBV28	CASSPEGHPMNTEAFF
TRBJ2-1	.	TRBV7-2	CASSLLWGVAADEQFF
TRBJ2-7	.	TRBV7-8	CASSRAPSSYEQYF
TRBJ1-1	.	TRBV27	CASKKTGPNTEAFF
TRBJ2-1	.	TRBV7-2	CASSLGQGGDEQFF
TRBJ2-5	.	TRBV28	CASSLGSASPETQYF
TRBJ2-7	TRBD1	TRBV4-3	CASSHLRTGVNEQYF
TRBJ2-7	.	TRBV12-3/TRBV12-4	CASSRDISYEQYF
TRBJ1-1	.	TRBV6-6	CASRTITGYTEAFF
TRBJ2-3	.	TRBV5-1	CASSPDTSQITQYF
TRBJ2-7	TRBD1	TRBV6-6	CASGDPGTGAYEQYF
TRBJ1-6	.	TRBV5-1	CASSENNSPLHF
TRBJ2-4	.	TRBV6-6	CATGGGYIQYF
TRBJ2-7	TRBD2	TRBV20-1	CSARSGKTYEQYF